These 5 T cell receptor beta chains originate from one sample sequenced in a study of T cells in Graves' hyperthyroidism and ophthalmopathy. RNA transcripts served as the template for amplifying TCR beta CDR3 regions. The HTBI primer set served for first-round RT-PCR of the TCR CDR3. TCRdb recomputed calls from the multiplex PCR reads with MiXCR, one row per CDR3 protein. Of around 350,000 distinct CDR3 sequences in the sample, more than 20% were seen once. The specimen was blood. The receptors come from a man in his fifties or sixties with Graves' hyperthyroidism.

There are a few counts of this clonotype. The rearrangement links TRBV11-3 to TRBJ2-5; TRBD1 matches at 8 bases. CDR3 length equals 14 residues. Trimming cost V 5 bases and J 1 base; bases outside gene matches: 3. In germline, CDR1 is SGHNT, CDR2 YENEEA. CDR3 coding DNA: TGTGCCAGCAGCGGGGGACAGGCCCAAGAGACCCAGTACTTC. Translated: CASSGGQAQETQYF.

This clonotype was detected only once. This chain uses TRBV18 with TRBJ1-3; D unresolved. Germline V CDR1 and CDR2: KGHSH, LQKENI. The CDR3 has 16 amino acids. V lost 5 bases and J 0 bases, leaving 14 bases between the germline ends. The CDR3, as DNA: TGTGCCAGCTCAGCCCTCGACGGGAGCTCTGGAAACACCATATATTTT. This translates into CASSALDGSSGNTIYF.

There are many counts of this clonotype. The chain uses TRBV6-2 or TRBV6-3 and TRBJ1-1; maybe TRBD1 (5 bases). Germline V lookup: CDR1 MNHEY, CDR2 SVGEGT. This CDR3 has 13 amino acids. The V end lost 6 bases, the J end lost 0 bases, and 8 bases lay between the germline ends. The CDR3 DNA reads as TGTGCCAGCAGAGGGACGGTGAACACTGAAGCTTTCTTT. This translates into CASRGTVNTEAFF.

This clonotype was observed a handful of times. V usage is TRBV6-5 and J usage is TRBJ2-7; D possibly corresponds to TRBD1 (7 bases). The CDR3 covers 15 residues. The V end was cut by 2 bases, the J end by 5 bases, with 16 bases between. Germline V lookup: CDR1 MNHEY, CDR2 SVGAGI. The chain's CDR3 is CASSYGGTVVHEQYF. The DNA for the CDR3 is TGTGCCAGCAGTTACGGCGGGACAGTCGTCCACGAGCAGTACTTC.

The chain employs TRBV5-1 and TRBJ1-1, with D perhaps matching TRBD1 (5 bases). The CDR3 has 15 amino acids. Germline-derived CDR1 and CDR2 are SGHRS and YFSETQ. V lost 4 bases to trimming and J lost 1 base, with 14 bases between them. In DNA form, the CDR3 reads TGCGCCAGCAGCGGCGGGGGACGACAGAACACTGAAGCTTTCTTT. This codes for CASSGGGRQNTEAFF.